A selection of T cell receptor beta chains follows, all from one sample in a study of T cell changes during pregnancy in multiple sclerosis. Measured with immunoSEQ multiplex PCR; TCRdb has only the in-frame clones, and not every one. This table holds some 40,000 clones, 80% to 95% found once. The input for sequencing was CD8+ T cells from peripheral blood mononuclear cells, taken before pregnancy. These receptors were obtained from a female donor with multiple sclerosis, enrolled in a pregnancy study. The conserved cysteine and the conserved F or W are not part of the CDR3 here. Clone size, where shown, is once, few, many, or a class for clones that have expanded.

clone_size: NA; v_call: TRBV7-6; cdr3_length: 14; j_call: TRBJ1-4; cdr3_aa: ASSLALGDKHEKLF
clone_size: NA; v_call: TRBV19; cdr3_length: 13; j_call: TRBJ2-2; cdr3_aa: ASSITRRNTGELF
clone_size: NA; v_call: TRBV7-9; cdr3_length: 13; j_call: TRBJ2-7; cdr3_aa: ASSGGVRTPYEQY
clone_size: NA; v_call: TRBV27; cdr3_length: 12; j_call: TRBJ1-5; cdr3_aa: ASSSGAVDQPQH
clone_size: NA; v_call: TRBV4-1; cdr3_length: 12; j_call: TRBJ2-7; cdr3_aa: ASSHSGRVHEQY
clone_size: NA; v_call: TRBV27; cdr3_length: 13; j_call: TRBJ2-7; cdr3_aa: ASSPYWTGRNEQY
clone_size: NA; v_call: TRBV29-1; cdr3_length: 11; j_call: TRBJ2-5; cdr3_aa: SVEERGRETQY
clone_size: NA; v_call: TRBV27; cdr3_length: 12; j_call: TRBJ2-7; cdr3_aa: ASSLSGIHDEQY
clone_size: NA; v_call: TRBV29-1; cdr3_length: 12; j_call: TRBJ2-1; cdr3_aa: SVEDGTGYNEQF
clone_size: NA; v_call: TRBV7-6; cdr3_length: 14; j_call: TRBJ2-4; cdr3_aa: ASSRVAGLAKNIQY
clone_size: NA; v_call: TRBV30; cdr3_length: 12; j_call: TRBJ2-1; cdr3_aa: AWNLAGGYNEQF
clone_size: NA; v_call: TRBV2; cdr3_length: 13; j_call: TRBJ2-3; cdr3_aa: ASSPGTSGTDTQY
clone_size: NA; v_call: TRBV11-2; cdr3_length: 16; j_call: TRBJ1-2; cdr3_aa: ASSLAWTGGRVFNGYT
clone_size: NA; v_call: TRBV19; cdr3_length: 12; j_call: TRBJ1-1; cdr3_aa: ASSMRGYPTEAF
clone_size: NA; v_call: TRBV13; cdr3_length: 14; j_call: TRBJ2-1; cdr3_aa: ASSLDLASSYNEQF
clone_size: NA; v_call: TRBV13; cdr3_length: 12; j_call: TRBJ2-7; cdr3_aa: ASSLGRVAGEQY
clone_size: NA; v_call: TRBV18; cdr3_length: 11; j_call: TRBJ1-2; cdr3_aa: ASSRDGTGGYT
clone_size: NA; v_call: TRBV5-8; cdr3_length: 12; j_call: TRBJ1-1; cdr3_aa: ASSLGQGVTEAF
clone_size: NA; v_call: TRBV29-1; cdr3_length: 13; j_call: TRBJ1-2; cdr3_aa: SVEPIGVPNYGYT
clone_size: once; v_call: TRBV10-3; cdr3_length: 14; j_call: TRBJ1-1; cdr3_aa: AISITNSGRNTEAF
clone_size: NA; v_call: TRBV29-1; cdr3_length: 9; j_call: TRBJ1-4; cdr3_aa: SAAFNEKLF
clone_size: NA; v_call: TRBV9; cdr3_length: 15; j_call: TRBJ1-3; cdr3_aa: ASSTQGAAAPGNTIY
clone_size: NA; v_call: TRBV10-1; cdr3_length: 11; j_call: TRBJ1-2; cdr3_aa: ASSADRAKGYT
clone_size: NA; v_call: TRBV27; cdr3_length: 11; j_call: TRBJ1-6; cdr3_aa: ASSSGINSPLH
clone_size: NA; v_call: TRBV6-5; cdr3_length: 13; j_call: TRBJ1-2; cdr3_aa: ASRYRTGNRDGYT
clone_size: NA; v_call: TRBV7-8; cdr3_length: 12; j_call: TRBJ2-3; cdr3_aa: ASSLAGGLDTQY
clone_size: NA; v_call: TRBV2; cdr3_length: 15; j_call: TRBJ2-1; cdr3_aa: ASRGVSGGENAGEQF
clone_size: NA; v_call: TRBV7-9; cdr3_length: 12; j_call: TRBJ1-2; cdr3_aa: ASTARAENYGYT
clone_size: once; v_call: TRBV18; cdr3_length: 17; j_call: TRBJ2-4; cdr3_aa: ASSHRGTVNGLAKNIQY
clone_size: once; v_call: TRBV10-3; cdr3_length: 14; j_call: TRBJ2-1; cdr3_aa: AIRPGTSGSVDEQF
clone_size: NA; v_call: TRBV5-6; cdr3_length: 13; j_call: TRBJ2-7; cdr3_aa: ASSLGAAGGYEQY
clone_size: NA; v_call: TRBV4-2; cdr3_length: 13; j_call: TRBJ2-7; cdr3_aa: ASSQEASASYEQY
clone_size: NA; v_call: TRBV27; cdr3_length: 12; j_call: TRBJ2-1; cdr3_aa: ASSLAGNSNEQF
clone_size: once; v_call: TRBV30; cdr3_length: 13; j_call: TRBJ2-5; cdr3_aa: AWSYRGGHQETQY
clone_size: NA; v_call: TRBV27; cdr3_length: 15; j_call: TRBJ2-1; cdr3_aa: ASSLEGLAGASDEQF
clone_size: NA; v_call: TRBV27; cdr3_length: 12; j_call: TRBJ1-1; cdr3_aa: ASLGGGMNTEAF
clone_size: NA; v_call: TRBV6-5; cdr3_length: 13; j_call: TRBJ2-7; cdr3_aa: ASSLIGQLPYEQY
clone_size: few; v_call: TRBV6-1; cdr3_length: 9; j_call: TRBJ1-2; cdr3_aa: ASSEPRGYT
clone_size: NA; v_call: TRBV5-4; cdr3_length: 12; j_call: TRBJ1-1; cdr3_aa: ASRSGQGNTEAF
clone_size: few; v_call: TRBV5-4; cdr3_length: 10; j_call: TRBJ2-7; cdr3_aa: ASSLVEGEQY
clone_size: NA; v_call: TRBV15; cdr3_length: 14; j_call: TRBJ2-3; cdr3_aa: ATSKTSGSSTDTQY
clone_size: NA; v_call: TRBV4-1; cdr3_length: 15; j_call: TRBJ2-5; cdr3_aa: ASSQISGAGAQETQY
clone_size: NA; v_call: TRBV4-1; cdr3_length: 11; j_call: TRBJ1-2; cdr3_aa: ASSQGQGIGYT
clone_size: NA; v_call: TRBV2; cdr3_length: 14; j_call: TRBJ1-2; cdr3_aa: ASSEAWGTGTYGYT
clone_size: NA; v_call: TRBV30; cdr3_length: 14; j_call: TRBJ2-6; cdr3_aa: ALRGAGDTGANVLT
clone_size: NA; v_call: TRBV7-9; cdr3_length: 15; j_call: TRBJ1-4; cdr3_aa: ASSLRSGQGINEKLF
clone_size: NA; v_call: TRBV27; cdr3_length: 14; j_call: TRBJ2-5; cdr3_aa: ASSYAAGEIQETQY
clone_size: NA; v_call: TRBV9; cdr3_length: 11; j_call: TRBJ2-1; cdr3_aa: ASSIQGNNEQF
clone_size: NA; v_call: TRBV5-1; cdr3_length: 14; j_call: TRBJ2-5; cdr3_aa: ASSRARGRSQETQY